Listed here is a single T cell receptor beta chain. Every donor was a healthy person donating bone marrow. The primer mix had 60 Vbeta and 13 Jbeta primers. Clones were sequenced by immunoSEQ multiplex PCR, and TCRdb holds only the in-frame ones, with some missing. This listing includes tens of thousands of clones. The data originate from a study of cytomegalovirus exposure and HLA in healthy donors. The receptor comes from a man between 25 and 39 years old in good health and CMV-seropositive. What was sequenced was PBMCs.

CDR3 amino acids: CASRKGQGSFYGYTF. Here the CDR3 DNA reads TGTGCCAGTAGGAAAGGACAGGGGTCCTTCTATGGCTACACCTTC. This chain uses TRBV19 with TRBJ1-2; TRBD1 matches at 9 bases. V was pared by 6 bases and J by 4 bases, with 9 bases of the junction left unmatched. Germline V CDR1 and CDR2: LNHDA, SQIVND (reference sequence). The CDR3 consists of 15 residues.